The 18 T cell receptor beta chains below come from one sample, sequenced in a study of blood T cell repertoires in COVID-19. Produced via immunoSEQ multiplex PCR; TCRdb's table is partial and in-frame only. The sample carries 75,000 or so clones, roughly 85% recorded once. The sample was peripheral blood. Every receptor here comes from a woman of 80 years or more with active or convalescent COVID-19.

The V and J genes are TRBV7-2 and TRBJ1-2; a weak D match, TRBD1 (5 bases). The germline V gene encodes CDR1 SGHTA and CDR2 FQGNSA. V was shortened by 5 bases and J by 3 bases, with 13 bases between the two germline ends. The CDR3 loop spans 14 amino acids. The CDR3 region has the DNA TGTGCCAGCAGCCCGGCGGGGGATTACTATGGCTACACCTTC. Translated, it gives CASSPAGDYYGYTF.

The V and J genes are TRBV7-9 and TRBJ1-6; tentative D call: TRBD1 (5 bases). The CDR3 runs to 14 residues. Looked up from germline, CDR1 is SEHNR and CDR2 is FQNEAQ (reference sequence). Between the trimmed V and J ends, which lost 5 bases and 10 bases, there was a span of 15 bases. DNA for the CDR3: TGTGCCAGCAGCCATACCAGGGTCGGATCACCCCTCCACTTT. It codes for CASSHTRVGSPLHF.

The V and J genes are TRBV7-8 and TRBJ2-7, with TRBD1 matching 7 bases. After removal of 2 bases from V and 5 bases from J, the junction contained 6 bases not matched to a gene. Germline CDR1 SGHVS, CDR2 FQNEAQ. This CDR3 has 14 amino acids. CDR3: CASSLQGDPHEQYF. The CDR3 DNA reads TGTGCCAGCAGCTTACAGGGGGATCCCCACGAGCAGTACTTC.

The CDR3, as DNA: TGTGCCACCAGCAGAGGGACTAGCGGCACCTCCTACAATGAGCAGTTCTTC. Its protein is CATSRGTSGTSYNEQFF. The chain recombines TRBV15 with TRBJ2-1; 10 bases align to TRBD2. This CDR3 contains 17 residues. The ends lost 1 base at V and 0 bases at J; junction bases unmatched: 3. Germline V lookup: CDR1 LNHNV, CDR2 YYDKDF (reference sequence).

The chain employs TRBV6-2 or TRBV6-3 and TRBJ1-2, with 8 bases fitting TRBD1. This CDR3 comprises 15 residues. The V gene end was trimmed by 5 bases and the J gene end by 4 bases; junction bases not matched to a gene: 9. The germline CDR1 and CDR2 sequences are MNHEY and SVGEGT. CDR3: CASSPGGRRPYGYTF. CDR3 nucleotides: TGTGCCAGCAGTCCAGGGGGCAGACGACCCTATGGCTACACCTTC.

This sequence joins TRBV25-1 and TRBJ2-2, with D maybe TRBD2 (5 bases). The CDR3 consists of 18 residues. Trimming left V 9 bases short and J 4 bases short, with 27 bases between. CDR1 and CDR2 (germline): MGHDK, SYGVNS. The DNA for the CDR3 is TGTGCCAGTGAGGTCCCAAGAGGAGGAGACATCTCCACCGGGGAGCTGTTTTTT. As protein: CASEVPRGGDISTGELFF.

The genes are TRBV28 and TRBJ2-2; D not resolved. The ends were cut back, 5 bases at V and 4 bases at J, with 14 bases in the middle. Germline V gives CDR1 MDHEN, CDR2 SYDVKM. The CDR3 extends over 15 amino acids. The CDR3 sequence: CASSRPRLSTGELFF. The CDR3 DNA is TGTGCCAGCAGTCGTCCCCGTCTCAGCACCGGGGAGCTGTTTTTT.

The chain carries TRBV19 and TRBJ2-2; D is perhaps TRBD2 (5 bases). In germline, CDR1 is LNHDA, CDR2 SQIVND (reference sequence). V shed 0 bases and J shed 5 bases, with 10 bases lying between them. The CDR3 totals 15 residues. CDR3 amino acids: CASSIDLAATGELFF. The CDR3 DNA is TGTGCCAGTAGTATAGACCTAGCCGCGACCGGGGAGCTGTTTTTT.

V is TRBV7-2 and J is TRBJ2-7; 8 bases map to TRBD2. CDR1 is SGHTA, CDR2 FQGNSA, per germline. The J segment lost 4 bases and the V segment lost 2 bases, leaving 7 bases of the junction unmatched. The CDR3 has 15 residues. The CDR3 DNA sequence: TGTGCCAGCAGCTTACAGGTAGCGGGGACTTACGAGCAGTACTTC. Its translation: CASSLQVAGTYEQYF.

This clone was seen a single time. The rearrangement links TRBV5-1 to TRBJ1-1; 9 positions agree with TRBD1. Germline assignment: CDR1 SGHRS and CDR2 YFSETQ. The CDR3 extends over 14 amino acids. V shed 4 bases, J shed 6 bases, and the junction held 7 bases outside the gene matches. In nucleotides, the CDR3 is TGCGCCAGCAGCACCCGACAGGGGGACGCTGAAGCTTTCTTT. Translating it yields CASSTRQGDAEAFF.

The chain is built from TRBV3-1 (or the pseudogene TRBV3-2) and TRBJ2-5, with 12 bases aligning to TRBD2. Germline loops: CDR1 LGHDT, CDR2 YNNKEL (reference sequence). This CDR3 contains 19 residues. V shed 0 bases, J shed 4 bases, and the junction held 12 bases outside the gene matches. CDR3 sequence reads: CASSQDWASGGAESETQYF. CDR3 in DNA: TGTGCCAGCAGCCAAGATTGGGCTAGCGGGGGGGCCGAGTCAGAGACCCAGTACTTC.

The chain employs TRBV11-2 and TRBJ2-5; a weak D match, TRBD1 (5 bases). V was cut by 0 bases and J by 2 bases, with 16 bases left in between. The CDR3 is made up of 17 amino acids. The germline gives CDR1 SGHAT, CDR2 FQNNGV. The DNA of the CDR3 is TGTGCCAGCAGCTTAGATCTAGGGGCTAGTGAGCAAGAGACCCAGTACTTC. Protein product: CASSLDLGASEQETQYF.

This chain connects TRBV18 to TRBJ2-1, with TRBD2 matching over 7 bases. Germline CDR1 KGHSH, CDR2 LQKENI. This CDR3 spans 15 amino acids. Germline trimming cut 4 bases from V and 8 bases from J; bases unmatched to any gene: 11. The CDR3 DNA follows: TGTGCCAGCTCACGGTCGGGAGGAAGTCTCGATGAGCAGTTCTTC. Its protein product is CASSRSGGSLDEQFF.

This chain connects TRBV10-3 to TRBJ2-5; 11 nucleotides match TRBD1. The V segment lost 8 bases and the J segment 4 bases; nucleotides outside the gene matches: 3. Germline CDR1 is ENHRY and CDR2 is SYGVKD. The CDR3 is 13 residues long. The CDR3 DNA sequence: TGTGCCATCGGCGGGACAGGGGGAGAGACCCAGTACTTC. Translating gives CAIGGTGGETQYF.

The gene calls are TRBV19 and TRBJ1-5; 10 positions match TRBD1. The CDR3 has 16 amino acids. The germline V gene has CDR1 LNHDA and CDR2 SQIVND (reference sequence). V lost 8 bases, J lost 8 bases, and 15 bases stayed unmatched. Here the CDR3 DNA reads TGTGCCAGTTGTTCGTCCGGGACAGGGGTTTTAAAGCCCCAGCATTTT. Protein product: CASCSSGTGVLKPQHF. Full variable domain (outside the CDR3, taken from reference TRBV19 and TRBJ1-5): DGGITQSPKYLFRKEGQNVTLSCEQNLNHDAMYWYRQDPGQGLRLIYYSQIVNDFQKGDIAEGYSVSREKKESFPLTVTSAQKNPTAFYLCASCSSGTGVLKPQHFGDGTRLSIL.

V usage is TRBV5-1 and J usage is TRBJ2-2, with a possible D match to TRBD1 (5 bases). Trimming took off 1 base at V and 4 bases at J, with 11 bases between the two ends. The CDR3 sequence is 15 residues long. Germline CDR1 and CDR2: SGHRS and YFSETQ. The CDR3 nucleotides read TGCGCCAGCAGCTTGCAAGGGGTAGGCACCGGGGAGCTGTTTTTT. Protein: CASSLQGVGTGELFF.

The chain combines TRBV6-2 or TRBV6-3 with TRBJ2-7; 7 bases are a match to TRBD1. Germline values: CDR1 MNHEY, CDR2 SVGEGT. Germline trimming cut 6 bases from V and 7 bases from J; bases unmatched to any gene: 15. CDR3 length: 15 amino acids. CDR3 coding DNA: TGTGCCAGCAGCCCTCGTGACAGGGCGGTTAATGAGCAGTACTTC. The encoded protein is CASSPRDRAVNEQYF.

The chain employs TRBV7-9 and TRBJ2-1; the D is unclear. Germline assignment: CDR1 SEHNR and CDR2 FQNEAQ (reference sequence). The CDR3 is made up of 12 amino acids. V was shortened by 5 bases and J by 8 bases, with 10 bases between the two germline ends. The CDR3 loop is CASSPQSYEQFF. The CDR3 coding sequence is TGTGCCAGCAGCCCTCAGTCCTATGAGCAGTTCTTC.